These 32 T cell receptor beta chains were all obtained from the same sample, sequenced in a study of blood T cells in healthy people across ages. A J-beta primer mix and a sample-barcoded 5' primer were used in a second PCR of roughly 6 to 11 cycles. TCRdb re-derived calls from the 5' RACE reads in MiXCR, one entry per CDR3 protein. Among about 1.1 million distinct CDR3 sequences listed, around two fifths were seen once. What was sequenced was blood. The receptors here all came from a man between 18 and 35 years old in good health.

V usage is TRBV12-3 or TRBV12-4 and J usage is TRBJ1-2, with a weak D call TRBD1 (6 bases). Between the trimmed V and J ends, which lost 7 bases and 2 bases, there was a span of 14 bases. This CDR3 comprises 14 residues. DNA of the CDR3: TGTGCCAGCACCCAGGGGACACCAAACTATGGCTACACCTTC. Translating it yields CASTQGTPNYGYTF.

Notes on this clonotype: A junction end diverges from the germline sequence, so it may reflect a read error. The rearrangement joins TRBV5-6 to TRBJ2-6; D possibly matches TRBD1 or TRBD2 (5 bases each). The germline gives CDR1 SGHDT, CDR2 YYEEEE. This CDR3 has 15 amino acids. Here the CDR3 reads CARSLGRTGANVLTF. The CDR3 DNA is TGTGCCCGCAGCTTGGGACGAACTGGGGCCAACGTCCTGACTTTC. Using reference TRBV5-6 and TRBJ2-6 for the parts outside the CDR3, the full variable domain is DAGVTQSPTHLIKTRGQQVTLRCSPKSGHDTVSWYQQALGQGPQFIFQYYEEEERQRGNFPDRFSGHQFPNYSSELNVNALLLGDSALYLCARSLGRTGANVLTFGAGSRLTVL.

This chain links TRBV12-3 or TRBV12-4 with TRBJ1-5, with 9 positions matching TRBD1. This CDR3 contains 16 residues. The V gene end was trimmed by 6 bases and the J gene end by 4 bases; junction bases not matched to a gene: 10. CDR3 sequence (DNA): TGTGCCAGCAGACAATCTACCGGGACAGGGAATCAGCCCCAGCATTTT. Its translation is CASRQSTGTGNQPQHF.

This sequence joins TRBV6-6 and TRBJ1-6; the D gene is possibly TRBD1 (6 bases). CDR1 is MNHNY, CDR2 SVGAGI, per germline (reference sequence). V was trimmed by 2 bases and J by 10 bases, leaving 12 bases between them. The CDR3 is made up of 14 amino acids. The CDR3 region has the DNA TGTGCCAGCAGTTACCGGGACACCAACTCACCCCTCCACTTT. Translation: CASSYRDTNSPLHF.

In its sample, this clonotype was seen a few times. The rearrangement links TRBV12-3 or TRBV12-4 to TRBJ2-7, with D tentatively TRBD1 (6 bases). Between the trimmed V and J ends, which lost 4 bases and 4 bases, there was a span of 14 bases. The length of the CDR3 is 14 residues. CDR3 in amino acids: CASSSDRQTYEQYF. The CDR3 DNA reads TGTGCCAGCAGTTCAGACAGGCAGACTTACGAGCAGTACTTC.

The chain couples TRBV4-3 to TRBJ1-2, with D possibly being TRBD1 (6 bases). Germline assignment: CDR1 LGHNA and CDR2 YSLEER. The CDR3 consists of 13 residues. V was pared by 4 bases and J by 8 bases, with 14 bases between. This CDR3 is CASSRDRRGGYTF. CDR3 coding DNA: TGCGCCAGCAGCCGAGACAGGCGGGGGGGCTACACCTTC.

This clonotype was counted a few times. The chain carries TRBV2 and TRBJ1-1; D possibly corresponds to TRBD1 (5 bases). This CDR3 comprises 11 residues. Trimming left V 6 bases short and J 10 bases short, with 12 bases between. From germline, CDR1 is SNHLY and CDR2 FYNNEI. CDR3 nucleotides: TGTGCCAGCAGCGCGGGACCCGTAGCTTTCTTT. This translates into CASSAGPVAFF.

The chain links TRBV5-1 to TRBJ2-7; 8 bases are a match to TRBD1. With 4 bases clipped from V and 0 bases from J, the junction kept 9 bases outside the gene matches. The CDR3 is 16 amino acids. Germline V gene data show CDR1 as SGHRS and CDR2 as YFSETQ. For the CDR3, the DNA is TGCGCCAGCAGCATCGGGACAGGTTACAGCTCCTACGAGCAGTACTTC. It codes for CASSIGTGYSSYEQYF.

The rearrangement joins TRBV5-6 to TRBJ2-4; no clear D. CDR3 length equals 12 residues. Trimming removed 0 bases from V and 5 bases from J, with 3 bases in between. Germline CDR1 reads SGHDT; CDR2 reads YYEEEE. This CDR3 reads CASSLVQNIQYF. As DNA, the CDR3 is TGTGCCAGCAGCTTGGTACAAAACATTCAGTACTTC.

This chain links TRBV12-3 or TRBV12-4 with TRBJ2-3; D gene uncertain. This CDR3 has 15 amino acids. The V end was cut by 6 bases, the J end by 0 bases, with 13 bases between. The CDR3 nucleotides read TGTGCCAGCAGCTGGGCCAGAACTAGCACAGATACGCAGTATTTT. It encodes CASSWARTSTDTQYF.

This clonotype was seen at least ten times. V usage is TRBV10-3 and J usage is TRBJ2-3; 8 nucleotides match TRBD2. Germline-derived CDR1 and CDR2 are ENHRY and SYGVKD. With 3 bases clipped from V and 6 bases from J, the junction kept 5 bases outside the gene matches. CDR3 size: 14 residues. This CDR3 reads CAISDQREGDTQYF. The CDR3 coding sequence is TGTGCCATCAGTGACCAACGGGAGGGGGATACGCAGTATTTT.

CDR3 sequence: CSASVGLAEEGYTF. The CDR3 DNA follows: TGCAGTGCTAGTGTCGGATTGGCCGAGGAAGGCTACACCTTC. V is TRBV20-1 and J is TRBJ1-2; unclear D gene. Germline V gene lookup returns CDR1 DFQATT and CDR2 SNEGSKA (reference sequence). Trimming stripped 3 bases from V and 8 bases from J, with 19 bases between. The CDR3 has 14 amino acids.

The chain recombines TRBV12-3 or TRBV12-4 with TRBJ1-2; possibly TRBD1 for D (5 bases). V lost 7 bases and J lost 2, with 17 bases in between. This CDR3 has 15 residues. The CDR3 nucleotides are TGTGCCAGCACCTTGGGGGGATCGGGGAACTATGGCTACACCTTC. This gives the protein CASTLGGSGNYGYTF.

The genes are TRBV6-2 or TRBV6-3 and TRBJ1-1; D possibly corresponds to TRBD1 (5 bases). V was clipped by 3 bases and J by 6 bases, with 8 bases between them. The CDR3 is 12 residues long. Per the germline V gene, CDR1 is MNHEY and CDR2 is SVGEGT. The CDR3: CASSYGDAEAFF. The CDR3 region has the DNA TGTGCCAGCAGTTATGGGGACGCTGAAGCTTTCTTT.

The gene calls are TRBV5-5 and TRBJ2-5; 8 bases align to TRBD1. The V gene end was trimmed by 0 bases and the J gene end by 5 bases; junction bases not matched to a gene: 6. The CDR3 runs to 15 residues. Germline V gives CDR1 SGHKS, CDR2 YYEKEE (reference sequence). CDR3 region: CASSLDPGGSETQYF. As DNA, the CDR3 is TGTGCCAGCAGCTTGGATCCAGGGGGCAGTGAGACCCAGTACTTC.

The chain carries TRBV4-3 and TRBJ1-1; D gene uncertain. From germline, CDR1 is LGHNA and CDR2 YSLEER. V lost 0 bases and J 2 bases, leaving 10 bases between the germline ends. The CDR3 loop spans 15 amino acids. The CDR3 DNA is TGCGCCAGCAGCCAAGATTGGCGAGTTAACACTGAAGCTTTCTTT. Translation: CASSQDWRVNTEAFF.

The CDR3 nucleotides read TGCGCCAGCAGTCAAGGGACAGTTAAATCCTACGAGCAGTACTTC. Its translation is CASSQGTVKSYEQYF. The chain links TRBV23-1 to TRBJ2-4; 7 bases align to TRBD1. The J call is doubtful: the DNA matches TRBJ2-7 better. TRBV23-1 is flagged as an ORF with uncertain function. The CDR3 has 15 residues.

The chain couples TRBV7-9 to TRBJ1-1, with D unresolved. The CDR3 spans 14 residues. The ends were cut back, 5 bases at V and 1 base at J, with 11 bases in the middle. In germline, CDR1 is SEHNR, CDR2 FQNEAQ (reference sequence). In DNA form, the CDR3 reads TGTGCCAGCAGCCCCAAAAGAGGGAACACTGAAGCTTTCTTT. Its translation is CASSPKRGNTEAFF. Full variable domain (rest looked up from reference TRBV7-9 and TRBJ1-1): DTGVSQNPRHKITKRGQNVTFRCDPISEHNRLYWYRQTLGQGPEFLTYFQNEAQLEKSRLLSDRFSAERPKGSFSTLEIQRTEQGDSAMYLCASSPKRGNTEAFFGQGTRLTVV.

The CDR3 DNA reads as TGCAGCGCCGACACGGGCGGGACCCAGTTCTTC. This encodes CSADTGGTQFF. The V gene is TRBV29-1, the J gene TRBJ2-1; TRBD2 might be the D (6 bases). V lost 7 bases and J lost 13, with 17 bases in between. CDR3 length: 11 amino acids. Germline V CDR1 and CDR2: SQVTM, ANQGSEA.

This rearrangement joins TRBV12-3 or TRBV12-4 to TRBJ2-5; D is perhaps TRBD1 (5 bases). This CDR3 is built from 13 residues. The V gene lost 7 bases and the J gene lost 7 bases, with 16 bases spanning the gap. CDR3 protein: CASTRAGVGTQYF. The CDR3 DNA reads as TGTGCCAGCACCAGGGCTGGCGTGGGGACCCAGTACTTC.

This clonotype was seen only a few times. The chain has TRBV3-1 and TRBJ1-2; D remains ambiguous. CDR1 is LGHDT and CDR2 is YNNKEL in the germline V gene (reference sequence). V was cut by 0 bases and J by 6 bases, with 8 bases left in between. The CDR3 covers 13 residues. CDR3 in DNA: TGTGCCAGCAGCCAAGAAGCGAGGGATGGCTACACCTTC. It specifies CASSQEARDGYTF.

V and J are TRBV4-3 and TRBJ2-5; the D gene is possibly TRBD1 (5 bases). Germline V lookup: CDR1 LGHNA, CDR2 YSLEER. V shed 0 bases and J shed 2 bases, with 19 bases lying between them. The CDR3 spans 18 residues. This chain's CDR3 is CASSQEILGVGLQETQYF. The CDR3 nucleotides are TGCGCCAGCAGCCAAGAAATCTTAGGGGTAGGCCTACAAGAGACCCAGTACTTC.

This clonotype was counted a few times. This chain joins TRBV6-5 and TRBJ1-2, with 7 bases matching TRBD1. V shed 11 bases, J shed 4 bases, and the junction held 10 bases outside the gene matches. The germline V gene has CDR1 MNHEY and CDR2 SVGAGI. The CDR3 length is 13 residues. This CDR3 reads CAVLRGVSYGYTF. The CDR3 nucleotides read TGTGCCGTCCTCAGGGGGGTATCCTATGGCTACACCTTC.

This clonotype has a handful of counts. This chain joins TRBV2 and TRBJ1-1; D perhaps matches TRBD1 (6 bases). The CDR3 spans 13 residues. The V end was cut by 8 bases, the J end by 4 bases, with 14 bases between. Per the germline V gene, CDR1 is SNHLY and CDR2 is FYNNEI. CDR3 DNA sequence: TGTGCCAGCTCCCAACAGGGAGGCACTGAAGCTTTCTTT. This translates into CASSQQGGTEAFF.

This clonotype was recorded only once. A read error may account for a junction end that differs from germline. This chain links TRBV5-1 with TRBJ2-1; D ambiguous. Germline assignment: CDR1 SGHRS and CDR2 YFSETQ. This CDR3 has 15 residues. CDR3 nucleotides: TGCGCCGGCAGCTTGACCGGACCCACTTACAATGAGCAGTTCTTC. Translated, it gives CAGSLTGPTYNEQFF.

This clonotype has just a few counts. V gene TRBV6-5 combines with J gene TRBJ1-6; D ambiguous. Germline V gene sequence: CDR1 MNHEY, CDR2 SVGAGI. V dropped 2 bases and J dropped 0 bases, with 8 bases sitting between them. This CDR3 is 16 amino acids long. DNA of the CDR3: TGTGCCAGCAGTTACGGGAGAAACTCCTATAATTCACCCCTCCACTTT. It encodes CASSYGRNSYNSPLHF.

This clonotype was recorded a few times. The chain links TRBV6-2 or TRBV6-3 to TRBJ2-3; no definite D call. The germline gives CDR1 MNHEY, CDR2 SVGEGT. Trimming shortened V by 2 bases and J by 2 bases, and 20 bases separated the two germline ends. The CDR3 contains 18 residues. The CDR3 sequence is CASSYLRYGPPLTDTQYF. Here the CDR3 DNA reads TGTGCCAGCAGTTACCTCAGATATGGACCTCCTCTCACAGATACGCAGTATTTT.

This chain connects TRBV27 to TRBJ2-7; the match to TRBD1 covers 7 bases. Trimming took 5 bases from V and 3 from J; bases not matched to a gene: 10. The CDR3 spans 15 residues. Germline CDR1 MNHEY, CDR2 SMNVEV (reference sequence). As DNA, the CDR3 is TGTGCCAGCAGTCCTTACGGGACAGCTCTCTACGAGCAGTACTTC. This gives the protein CASSPYGTALYEQYF.

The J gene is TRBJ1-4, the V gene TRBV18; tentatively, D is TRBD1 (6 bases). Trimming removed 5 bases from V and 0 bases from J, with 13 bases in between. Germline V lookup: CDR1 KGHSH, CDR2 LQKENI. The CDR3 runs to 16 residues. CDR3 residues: CASSAGQYATNEKLFF. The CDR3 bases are TGTGCCAGCTCAGCAGGACAGTATGCAACTAATGAAAAACTGTTTTTT.

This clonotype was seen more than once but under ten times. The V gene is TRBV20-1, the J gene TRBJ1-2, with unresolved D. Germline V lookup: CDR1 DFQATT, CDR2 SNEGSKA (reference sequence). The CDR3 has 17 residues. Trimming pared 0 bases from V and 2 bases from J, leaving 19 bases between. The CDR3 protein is CSARDLMERAKNYGYTF. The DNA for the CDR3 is TGCAGTGCTAGAGATTTGATGGAGCGTGCAAAGAACTATGGCTACACCTTC.

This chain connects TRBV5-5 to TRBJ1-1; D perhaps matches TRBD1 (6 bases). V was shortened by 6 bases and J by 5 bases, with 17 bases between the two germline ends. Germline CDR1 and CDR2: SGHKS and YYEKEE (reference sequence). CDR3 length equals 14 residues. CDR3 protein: CASNPSWGRTEAFF. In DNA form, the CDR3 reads TGTGCCAGCAACCCCAGCTGGGGGCGGACTGAAGCTTTCTTT.

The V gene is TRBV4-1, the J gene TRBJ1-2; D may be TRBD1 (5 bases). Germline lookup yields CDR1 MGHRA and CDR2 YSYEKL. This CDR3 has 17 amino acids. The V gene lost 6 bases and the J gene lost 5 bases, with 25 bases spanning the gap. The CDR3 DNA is TGCGCCAGCAGAAGAGGGGCGGGGGACGGGTTGTTGTATGGCTACACCTTC. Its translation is CASRRGAGDGLLYGYTF.